The 27 T cell receptor beta chains below come from one sample, sequenced in a study of cytomegalovirus exposure and HLA in healthy donors. Vbeta (60) and Jbeta (13) primers were used in the PCR. Only in-frame clones appear in the TCRdb table, and some are missing; sequencing was by immunoSEQ multiplex PCR. The table lists some 150,000 clones, approximately 80% of them singletons. Material for sequencing was PBMCs. All receptors come from a man aged 18 to 35 in good health and CMV-seropositive.

CDR3 protein: CASSLTETDTQYF. DNA for the CDR3: TGTGCCAGCAGCTTGACAGAGACAGATACGCAGTATTTT. The chain recombines TRBV6-1 with TRBJ2-3, with D possibly matching TRBD1 (5 bases). Germline V CDR1 and CDR2: MNHNS, SASEGT. Deletions cut 6 bases from V and 3 bases from J, with 10 bases between. CDR3 size: 13 residues.

V is TRBV30 and J is TRBJ2-5, with a tentative D call TRBD1 (5 bases). V lost 0 bases and J 4 bases, leaving 12 bases between the germline ends. This CDR3 spans 14 amino acids. CDR1 is GTSNPN, CDR2 SVGIG, per germline (reference sequence). The CDR3 DNA is TGTGCCTGGAGTGTAAGCAGGGTGAGAGAGACCCAGTACTTC. It encodes CAWSVSRVRETQYF.

This rearrangement joins TRBV5-6 to TRBJ1-1; no definite D call. Trimming left V 1 base short and J 1 base short, with 8 bases between. CDR3 length equals 14 residues. From germline, CDR1 is SGHDT and CDR2 YYEEEE. The chain's CDR3 is CASSLLYTNTEAFF. CDR3 in DNA: TGTGCCAGCAGCTTGTTGTACACGAACACTGAAGCTTTCTTT.

The J gene is TRBJ1-2, the V gene TRBV6-6; D remains unclear. CDR3 length: 12 residues. Between the trimmed V and J ends, which lost 5 bases and 9 bases, there was a span of 13 bases. Germline-derived CDR1 and CDR2 are MNHNY and SVGAGI (reference sequence). CDR3: CASSASPGRYTF. The CDR3 coding sequence is TGTGCCAGCAGTGCTTCTCCTGGGCGCTACACCTTC.

The chain is built from TRBV14 and TRBJ2-3, with D tentatively TRBD2 (6 bases). CDR3 size: 16 residues. V was clipped by 0 bases and J by 0 bases, with 10 bases between them. Germline CDR1 reads SGHDN; CDR2 reads FVKESK. CDR3 coding DNA: TGTGCCAGCAGCCAAGAACTAGCTCCTAGCACAGATACGCAGTATTTT. Protein: CASSQELAPSTDTQYF.

The chain recombines TRBV9 with TRBJ1-4, with a possible D match to TRBD1 (6 bases). From germline, CDR1 is SGDLS and CDR2 YYNGEE. The ends were cut back, 3 bases at V and 7 bases at J, with 22 bases in the middle. This CDR3 is built from 17 residues. CDR3 residues: CASSEGVSAGVVEKLFF. CDR3 nucleotide sequence: TGTGCCAGCAGCGAGGGAGTCTCAGCAGGGGTAGTTGAAAAACTGTTTTTT.

The chain carries TRBV29-1 and TRBJ1-2; possibly TRBD1 for D (5 bases). Trimming removed 1 base from V and 7 bases from J, with 10 bases in between. CDR1 is SQVTM, CDR2 ANQGSEA, per germline. This CDR3 has 12 amino acids. Here the CDR3 DNA reads TGCAGCGTTGAAGCCAGGGTTGGTGGCTACACCTTC. The encoded protein is CSVEARVGGYTF.

The gene calls are TRBV9 and TRBJ1-2; 7 bases map to TRBD1. Trimming took 0 bases from V and 6 from J; bases not matched to a gene: 11. Germline CDR1 SGDLS, CDR2 YYNGEE. CDR3 length: 16 residues. DNA of the CDR3: TGTGCCAGCAGCGTAGGGTCAGGGGGAGTTCTGGATGGCTACACCTTC. This gives the protein CASSVGSGGVLDGYTF.

The rearrangement uses TRBV5-1 and TRBJ1-2, with TRBD1 matching 8 bases. The CDR3 sequence is 17 residues long. Per the germline V gene, CDR1 is SGHRS and CDR2 is YFSETQ. J was trimmed by 7 bases and V by 6 bases; bases with no gene match: 20. CDR3 sequence (DNA): TGCGCCAGCATATTCAGGGTCAGGGGGCCTGAGTCGTCTGGCTACACCTTC. Protein: CASIFRVRGPESSGYTF. The whole variable domain, filled in from reference TRBV5-1 and TRBJ1-2, reads KAGVTQTPRYLIKTRGQQVTLSCSPISGHRSVSWYQQTPGQGLQFLFEYFSETQRNKGNFPGRFSGRQFSNSRSEMNVSTLELGDSALYLCASIFRVRGPESSGYTFGSGTRLTVV.

This chain joins TRBV4-1 and TRBJ2-1; D perhaps matches TRBD2 (6 bases). Trimming shortened V by 0 bases and J by 0 bases, and 9 bases separated the two germline ends. The CDR3 loop spans 16 amino acids. Germline-derived CDR1 and CDR2 are MGHRA and YSYEKL. This chain's CDR3 is CASSQDAGNSYNEQFF. The DNA of the CDR3 is TGCGCCAGCAGCCAAGACGCGGGAAACTCCTACAATGAGCAGTTCTTC.

The chain joins TRBV5-6 to TRBJ2-3; 9 nucleotides match TRBD1. The CDR3 runs 18 residues. Germline V CDR1 and CDR2: SGHDT, YYEEEE. Germline trimming cut 5 bases from V and 1 base from J; bases unmatched to any gene: 14. Written as DNA, the CDR3 is TGTGCCAGCAGACCATTGACACGGACAGGGGTAGGCACAGATACGCAGTATTTT. This translates into CASRPLTRTGVGTDTQYF.

The chain employs TRBV9 and TRBJ2-5; no firm D call. This CDR3 is built from 13 residues. Per the germline V gene, CDR1 is SGDLS and CDR2 is YYNGEE. V was pared by 0 bases and J by 2 bases, with 5 bases between. This CDR3 reads CASSVDHQETQYF. DNA for the CDR3: TGTGCCAGCAGCGTAGATCATCAAGAGACCCAGTACTTC.

For this clone: Its ends do not fully match the called genes, so a read error is possible. The V call is TRBV5-1, the J call TRBJ2-6; perhaps TRBD1 as D (6 bases). The germline CDR1 and CDR2 sequences are SGHRS and YFSETQ. The CDR3 covers 15 residues. The CDR3 bases are TGCGCCAGCAGCTCCAACAGGGATGGGGCCAACGGCCTGACTTTC. Translating it yields CASSSNRDGANGLTF.

The sample holds a few counts of this clone. The chain recombines TRBV6-1 with TRBJ1-1, with D unclear. The length of the CDR3 is 17 residues. Germline loops: CDR1 MNHNS, CDR2 SASEGT. The germline V and J ends were trimmed by 2 bases and 1 base, with 17 bases remaining between them. The CDR3 is CASSELVVVPANTEAFF. DNA of the CDR3: TGTGCCAGCAGTGAATTGGTGGTAGTCCCCGCGAACACTGAAGCTTTCTTT.

The chain employs TRBV5-6 and TRBJ1-5, with TRBD1 identical over 9 bases. The CDR3 is made up of 18 amino acids. V was pared by 4 bases and J by 4 bases, with 15 bases of the junction left unmatched. Germline CDR1 reads SGHDT; CDR2 reads YYEEEE. In nucleotides, the CDR3 is TGTGCCAGCAGCAAAAGGACAGGGGCCCGTACAGTTAATCAGCCCCAGCATTTT. Amino acid sequence: CASSKRTGARTVNQPQHF.

The chain joins TRBV11-2 to TRBJ2-7; the match to TRBD2 covers 7 bases. Germline CDR1 is SGHAT and CDR2 is FQNNGV. This CDR3 is built from 15 residues. V dropped 7 bases and J dropped 0; count of bases not matched to a gene: 9. The CDR3 is CASTPLAASSYEQYF. CDR3 coding DNA: TGTGCCAGCACCCCCCTAGCGGCCAGCTCCTACGAGCAGTACTTC.

J is TRBJ1-2 and V is TRBV4-3; D is perhaps TRBD1 (6 bases). V was cut by 3 bases and J by 8 bases, with 19 bases left in between. The length of the CDR3 is 15 residues. Germline CDR1 is LGHNA and CDR2 is YSLEER. CDR3 loop: CASSQGNRVLSGYTF. CDR3 sequence (DNA): TGCGCCAGCAGCCAGGGCAACAGGGTCCTGTCAGGCTACACCTTC.

The chain employs TRBV5-6 and TRBJ2-3, with D tentatively TRBD1 (7 bases). This CDR3 contains 15 residues. Germline V gene lookup returns CDR1 SGHDT and CDR2 YYEEEE. V was pared by 3 bases and J by 0 bases, with 11 bases between. The CDR3 DNA is TGTGCCAGCAGCTGGGGGGACAGAAGCACAGATACGCAGTATTTT. Its translation: CASSWGDRSTDTQYF.

This chain uses TRBV11-3 with TRBJ2-3; D is perhaps TRBD1 (5 bases). The CDR3 spans 14 residues. Trimming took 1 base from V and 3 from J, leaving 8 bases between them. The germline CDR1 and CDR2 sequences are SGHNT and YENEEA. The CDR3: CASSLGAGTDTQYF. The CDR3 nucleotides are TGTGCCAGCAGCTTAGGTGCAGGGACAGATACGCAGTATTTT.

J is TRBJ1-4 and V is TRBV10-3, with 7 positions matching TRBD1. The CDR3 spans 14 residues. Germline-derived CDR1 and CDR2 are ENHRY and SYGVKD. Germline trimming cut 6 bases from V and 5 bases from J; bases unmatched to any gene: 6. CDR3 nucleotide sequence: TGTGCCATCAGAAGCGACAGGGTAAATGAAAAACTGTTTTTT. Translation gives CAIRSDRVNEKLFF.

The chain couples TRBV7-9 to TRBJ2-5, with 9 bases identical to TRBD2. The junction had 10 bases not matched to a gene; V was cut back by 4 bases and J by 4 bases. The CDR3 runs to 16 residues. Germline V lookup: CDR1 SEHNR, CDR2 FQNEAQ (reference sequence). CDR3 sequence: CASSSLAGRFGETQYF. The CDR3 DNA reads as TGTGCCAGCAGCTCGCTAGCGGGACGGTTCGGAGAGACCCAGTACTTC.

V usage is TRBV4-2 and J usage is TRBJ2-1; no firm D call. The germline CDR1 and CDR2 sequences are LGHNA and YNFKEQ. The germline V and J ends were trimmed by 4 bases and 8 bases, with 12 bases remaining between them. The CDR3 covers 13 residues. Here the CDR3 reads CASSLERIDEQFF. Written as DNA, the CDR3 is TGTGCCAGCAGCCTTGAGCGTATCGATGAGCAGTTCTTC.

This clone was recorded a few times. This chain joins TRBV11-3 and TRBJ2-3, with D perhaps matching TRBD1 (6 bases). The germline CDR1 and CDR2 sequences are SGHNT and YENEEA. There are 16 residues in the CDR3. Deletions cut 1 base from V and 0 bases from J, with 11 bases between. In DNA form, the CDR3 reads TGTGCCAGCAGCTTAGGTGGGGGCGATAGCACAGATACGCAGTATTTT. Its translation: CASSLGGGDSTDTQYF.

This clone was observed a single time. The V gene is TRBV2, the J gene TRBJ2-5; 9 bases fit TRBD1. Germline V gene data show CDR1 as SNHLY and CDR2 as FYNNEI. The trim removed 11 bases at V and 1 base at J, leaving 14 bases unmatched. This CDR3 has 16 residues. This chain's CDR3 is CARGGGTGIGQETQYF. The CDR3 DNA reads as TGTGCCCGCGGAGGGGGGACAGGGATTGGCCAAGAGACCCAGTACTTC.

The chain links TRBV10-3 to TRBJ2-1, with 8 nucleotides matching TRBD2. CDR1 ENHRY and CDR2 SYGVKD come from the germline V gene. J was trimmed by 2 bases and V by 6 bases; bases with no gene match: 9. This CDR3 is 16 amino acids long. CDR3 amino acids: CAISPSRAGAYNEQFF. CDR3 nucleotide sequence: TGTGCCATCAGCCCATCTAGAGCGGGAGCCTACAATGAGCAGTTCTTC.

V gene TRBV7-7 combines with J gene TRBJ2-7, with TRBD2 matching 13 bases. The CDR3 is made up of 13 amino acids. The germline V gene has CDR1 SSHAT and CDR2 FNYEAQ (reference sequence). Trimming cost V 3 bases and J 7 bases; bases outside gene matches: 0. CDR3 nucleotide sequence: TGTGCCAGCAGCTTGGGACTAGCGGGAGAGCAGTACTTC. Translation: CASSLGLAGEQYF.

V and J are TRBV27 and TRBJ1-5, with D hard to call. V dropped 1 base and J dropped 2 bases, with 6 bases sitting between them. The CDR3 runs 14 residues. Germline V gene sequence: CDR1 MNHEY, CDR2 SMNVEV (reference sequence). The CDR3 reads CASSLYGGNQPQHF. CDR3 DNA: TGTGCCAGCAGTTTATACGGGGGCAATCAGCCCCAGCATTTT.